The present entry profiles one T cell receptor (beta chain) with its context. Its target is not known. The read comes to an end 3 residues before the CDR3 does, leaving the germline J gene to fill in the end. This specimen belongs to a study of T cells in women clearing cervical HPV infection. Study in general: HLA type could not be excluded as a confounder.

Broader study findings: TRBV6-7 abundance was lower in cases than controls (around 0.1% versus 0.15%).

Profiling relied on immunoSEQ multiplex PCR, and the TCRdb table lists in-frame clones only, not all of them. The sample has about 40,000 clones, and its top ten clones hold 4.5% to 6%. Germline-derived CDR1 and CDR2 are SQVTM and ANQGSEA. V lost 1 base, J lost 7 bases, and 16 bases lay in between. The CDR3 sequence is 14 residues long. Material for sequencing was blood buffy coat. This sequence originates from a woman between 18 and 70 years old with a cervical HPV16 infection that either progressed to CIN3+ or cleared (not recorded which). The chain couples TRBV29-1 to TRBJ1-2; D is perhaps TRBD1 (6 bases). The CDR3: CSVEATHRDGGYTF. The DNA read from the CDR3 is TGCAGCGTTGAAGCAACACACAGGGATGGTGGC.